This T cell receptor beta chain originates from a study of identical twins. Regarding the study as a whole: Zero-insertion findings could be partly confounded by invariant cells (MAIT and iNKT cells).

MiXCR, run by TCRdb on the 5' RACE reads, gives a single entry per CDR3 protein. The sample consists of some 790,000 distinct CDR3 sequences, over 15% of them appearing once. The CDR3 covers 12 residues. V lost 7 bases, J lost 7 bases, and 11 bases lay in between. The germline CDR1 and CDR2 sequences are SEHNR and FQNEAQ (reference sequence). The sample holds a few counts of this clonotype. Its antigen remains unidentified. These sequences were also reported in another study, on T cells expressing NK-cell markers. That paper adds: The TCR beta repertoires originated in sorted CD3+CD56+NKG2C+, CD3+CD56+NKG2C- and CD3+CD56-NKG2C+ T cells. In about six donors, dominant CD3+CD56+NKG2C+ clonotypes ranked among the top 10 CD8+ clonotypes. In several donors, dominant clonotypes made up about 25-65% of CD3+CD56-NKG2C+ cells.

The sequencing sample was made of PBMCs. The V and J genes are TRBV7-9 and TRBJ2-1, with D possibly matching TRBD2 (6 bases). This clonotype originated in a woman aged 18 to 35 in good health. The CDR3 loop reads CASTWGENEQFF. The CDR3, as DNA: TGTGCCAGCACCTGGGGGGAAAATGAGCAGTTCTTC.